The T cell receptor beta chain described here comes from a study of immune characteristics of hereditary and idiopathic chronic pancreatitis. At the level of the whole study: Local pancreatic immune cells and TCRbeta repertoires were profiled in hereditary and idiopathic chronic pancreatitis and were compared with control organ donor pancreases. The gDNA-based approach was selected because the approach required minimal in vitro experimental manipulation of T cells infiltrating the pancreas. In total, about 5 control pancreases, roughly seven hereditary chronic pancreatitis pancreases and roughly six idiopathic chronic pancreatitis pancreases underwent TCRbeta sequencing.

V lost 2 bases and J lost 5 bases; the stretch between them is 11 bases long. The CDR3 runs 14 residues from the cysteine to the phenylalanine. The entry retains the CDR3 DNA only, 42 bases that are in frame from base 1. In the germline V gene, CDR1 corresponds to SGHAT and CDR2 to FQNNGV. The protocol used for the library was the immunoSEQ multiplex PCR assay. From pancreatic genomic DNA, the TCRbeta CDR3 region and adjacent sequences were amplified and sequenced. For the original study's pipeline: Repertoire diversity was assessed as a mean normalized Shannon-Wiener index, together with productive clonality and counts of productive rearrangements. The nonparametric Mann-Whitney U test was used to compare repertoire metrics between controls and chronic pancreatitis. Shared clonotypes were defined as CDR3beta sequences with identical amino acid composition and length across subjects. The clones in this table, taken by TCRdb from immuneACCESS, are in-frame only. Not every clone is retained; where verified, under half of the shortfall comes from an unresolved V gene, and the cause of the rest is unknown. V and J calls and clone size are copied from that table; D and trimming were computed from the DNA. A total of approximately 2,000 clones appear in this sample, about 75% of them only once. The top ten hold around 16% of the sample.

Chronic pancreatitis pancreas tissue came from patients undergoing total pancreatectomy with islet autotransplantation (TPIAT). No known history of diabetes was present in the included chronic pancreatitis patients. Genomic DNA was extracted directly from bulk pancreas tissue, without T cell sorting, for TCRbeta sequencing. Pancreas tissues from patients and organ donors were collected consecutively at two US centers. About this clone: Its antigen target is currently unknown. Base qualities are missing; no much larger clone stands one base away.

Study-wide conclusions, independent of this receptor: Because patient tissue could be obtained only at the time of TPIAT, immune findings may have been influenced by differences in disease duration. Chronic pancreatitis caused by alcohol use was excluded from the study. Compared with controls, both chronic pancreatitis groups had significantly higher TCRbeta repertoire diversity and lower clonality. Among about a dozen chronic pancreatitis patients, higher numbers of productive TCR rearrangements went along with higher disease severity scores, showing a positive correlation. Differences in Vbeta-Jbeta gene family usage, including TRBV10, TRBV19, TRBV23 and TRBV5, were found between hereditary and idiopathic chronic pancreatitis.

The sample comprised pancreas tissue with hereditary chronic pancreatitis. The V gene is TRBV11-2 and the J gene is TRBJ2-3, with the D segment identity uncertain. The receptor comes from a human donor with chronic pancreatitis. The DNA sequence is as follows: TGTGCCAGCAGCTTAAGGCCTCTGGGAGATACGCAGTATTTT. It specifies CASSLRPLGDTQYF.